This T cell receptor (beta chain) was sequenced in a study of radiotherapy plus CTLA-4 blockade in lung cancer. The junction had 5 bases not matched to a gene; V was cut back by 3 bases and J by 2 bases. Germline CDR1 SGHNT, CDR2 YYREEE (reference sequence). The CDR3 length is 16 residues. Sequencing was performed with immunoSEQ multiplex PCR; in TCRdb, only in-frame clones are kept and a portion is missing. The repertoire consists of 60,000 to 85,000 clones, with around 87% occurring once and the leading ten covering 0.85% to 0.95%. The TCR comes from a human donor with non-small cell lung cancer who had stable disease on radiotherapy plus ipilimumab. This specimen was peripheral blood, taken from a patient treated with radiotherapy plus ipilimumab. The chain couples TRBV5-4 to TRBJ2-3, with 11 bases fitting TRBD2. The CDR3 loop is CASSSPLAGVTDTQYF. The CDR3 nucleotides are TGTGCCAGCAGCTCCCCACTAGCGGGGGTCACAGATACGCAGTATTTT.